The 11 T cell receptor beta chains below come from one sample, sequenced in a study of T cell clones after liver transplantation. Produced via immunoSEQ multiplex PCR; TCRdb's table is partial and in-frame only. The sample comprises 55,000 to 75,000 clones, more than 85% of which are singletons, and over 0.9% rests with the top ten. The sequences come from CD4+ T cells from blood, collected nearly 26 months after liver transplant. These receptors originate from a human patient who received a liver transplant. Part of the T cell pool may stem from the graft donor.

This rearrangement joins TRBV9 to TRBJ2-1; D is perhaps TRBD2 (6 bases). This CDR3 spans 15 amino acids. V was clipped by 4 bases and J by 6 bases, with 17 bases between them. From germline, CDR1 is SGDLS and CDR2 YYNGEE. CDR3 in amino acids: CASSPGLSYANEQFF. The CDR3, as DNA: TGTGCCAGCAGCCCGGGACTTTCCTACGCCAATGAGCAGTTCTTC.

V usage is TRBV11-3 and J usage is TRBJ2-3; 7 bases match TRBD1. This CDR3 contains 14 residues. Germline V gene lookup returns CDR1 SGHNT and CDR2 YENEEA. J gave up 6 bases and V 5 bases, and 8 bases lay outside the gene matches. In DNA form, the CDR3 reads TGTGCCAGCAGCGACAGGGTTTCGACGGATACGCAGTATTTT. This gives the protein CASSDRVSTDTQYF. The full variable domain, rest sourced from reference TRBV11-3 and TRBJ2-3, is EAGVVQSPRYKIIEKKQPVAFWCNPISGHNTLYWYLQNLGQGPELLIRYENEEAVDDSQLPKDRFSAERLKGVDSTLKIQPAELGDSAVYLCASSDRVSTDTQYFGPGTRLTVL.

CDR3 nucleotide sequence: TGTGCCAGCAGTGAACAACTCTGGGCAGCGGAGACCCAGTACTTC. It encodes CASSEQLWAAETQYF. The rearrangement uses TRBV25-1 and TRBJ2-5; D is unclear. CDR1 is MGHDK, CDR2 SYGVNS, per germline. This CDR3 contains 15 residues. Trimming stripped 2 bases from V and 5 bases from J, with 15 bases between.

J is TRBJ2-7 and V is TRBV27, with 8 bases identical to TRBD1. The CDR3 spans 15 residues. Germline V gene sequence: CDR1 MNHEY, CDR2 SMNVEV (reference sequence). Trimming took 1 base from V and 2 from J; bases not matched to a gene: 4. The CDR3 sequence: CASSLFGQGTYEQYF. DNA of the CDR3: TGTGCCAGCAGTTTATTCGGACAGGGAACCTACGAGCAGTACTTC.

In regard to this clone: The identical CDR3 is also encoded by other nucleotide sequences in the sample. The chain has TRBV5-1 and TRBJ2-1, with D perhaps matching TRBD2 (6 bases). CDR3 length: 15 amino acids. V was pared by 2 bases and J by 1 base, with 10 bases between. Per germline, CDR1 SGHRS and CDR2 YFSETQ. Written as DNA, the CDR3 is TGCGCCAGCAGCTTTCCACGGGGGTCCTACAATGAGCAGTTCTTC. Translated, it gives CASSFPRGSYNEQFF.

As DNA, the CDR3 is TGCGCCAGCACCATGACCGGGACTAGAAACACCGGGGAGCTGTTTTTT. Residues: CASTMTGTRNTGELFF. The V and J genes are TRBV5-1 and TRBJ2-2, with 8 bases aligning to TRBD2. Germline lookup yields CDR1 SGHRS and CDR2 YFSETQ. With 6 bases clipped from V and 2 bases from J, the junction kept 9 bases outside the gene matches. The CDR3 spans 16 residues.

In this sample, this clone turned up a few times. The chain links TRBV5-1 to TRBJ2-2; D ambiguous. The CDR3 contains 16 residues. Germline values: CDR1 SGHRS, CDR2 YFSETQ. The V end was cut by 2 bases, the J end by 0 bases, with 11 bases between. CDR3 region: CASSFWSVTNTGELFF. The CDR3 DNA reads as TGCGCCAGCAGCTTTTGGAGCGTAACGAACACCGGGGAGCTGTTTTTT.

The chain carries TRBV5-1 and TRBJ2-7; TRBD2 is a possible D gene (5 bases). This CDR3 contains 13 residues. Trimming removed 4 bases from V and 1 base from J, with 9 bases in between. Germline loops: CDR1 SGHRS, CDR2 YFSETQ. CDR3 residues: CASSRDYSYEQYF. For the CDR3, the DNA is TGCGCCAGCAGCCGGGATTATTCCTACGAGCAGTACTTC.

This chain connects TRBV15 to TRBJ2-1; 11 positions agree with TRBD2. With 8 bases clipped from V and 1 base from J, the junction kept 4 bases outside the gene matches. This CDR3 is 15 amino acids long. Per germline, CDR1 LNHNV and CDR2 YYDKDF (reference sequence). This CDR3 reads CATSTSGSSYNEQFF. The CDR3 nucleotides are TGTGCCACCTCAACTAGCGGGAGTTCCTACAATGAGCAGTTCTTC.

CDR3 amino acids: CASSLESPANTEAFF. The CDR3 nucleotides are TGTGCCAGCAGCTTAGAATCTCCAGCGAACACTGAAGCTTTCTTT. V usage is TRBV7-6 and J usage is TRBJ1-1; D remains ambiguous. The V gene's germline CDR1 is SGHVS and CDR2 FNYEAQ. CDR3 size: 15 residues. V was shortened by 1 base and J by 1 base, with 10 bases between the two germline ends.

The V call is TRBV15, the J call TRBJ2-7; the D is unclear. Germline lookup yields CDR1 LNHNV and CDR2 YYDKDF (reference sequence). The CDR3 totals 14 residues. With 0 bases removed from V and 7 bases from J, the gap between germline ends came to 13 bases. As DNA, the CDR3 is TGTGCCACCAGCAGAGAGAAGGGTCTTGGAGAGCAGTACTTC. Its translation is CATSREKGLGEQYF. Based on the CDR3 plus reference TRBV15 and TRBJ2-7, the full variable domain is DAMVIQNPRYQVTQFGKPVTLSCSQTLNHNVMYWYQQKSSQAPKLLFHYYDKDFNNEADTPDNFQSRRPNTSFCFLDIRSPGLGDTAMYLCATSREKGLGEQYFGPGTRLTVT.